Listed below are T cell receptor beta chains from one sample, sequenced in a study of radiotherapy plus CTLA-4 blockade in lung cancer. Here immunoSEQ multiplex PCR was the method, and the copy in TCRdb shows in-frame clones only, minus some. The repertoire has roughly 100,000 clones, approximately 78% of them found once; the top ten carry 3.4%. The specimen was peripheral blood, collected from a patient treated with radiotherapy plus ipilimumab. Source of these receptors: a human donor with non-small cell lung cancer who had a partial response to radiotherapy plus ipilimumab. CDR3s include the opening cysteine and the closing phenylalanine or tryptophan. A D gene is named only where the DNA matches it firmly. Clone size is shown for a subset of rows, as once, few, many or a class of expanded clone.

j_call	d_call	v_call	clone_size	cdr3_aa	cdr3_nt
TRBJ2-3	.	TRBV29-1	few	CSVLSAGFIDTQYF	TGCAGCGTTTTATCGGCAGGGTTTATAGATACGCAGTATTTT
TRBJ2-1	TRBD2	TRBV5-4	.	CASSLSGTSGNEQFF	TGTGCCAGCAGCTTATCCGGGACTAGCGGGAATGAGCAGTTCTTC
TRBJ2-1	.	TRBV9	.	CASSSSSGAEQFF	TGTGCCAGCAGCTCATCCTCGGGAGCAGAGCAGTTCTTC
TRBJ2-6	.	TRBV6-5	few	CASSLSSGANVLTF	TGTGCCAGCAGCCTCAGCTCTGGGGCCAACGTCCTGACTTTC
TRBJ1-1	.	TRBV5-1	.	CASSILGQPYTEAFF	TGCGCCAGCAGCATATTAGGACAGCCGTACACTGAAGCTTTCTTT
TRBJ1-3	TRBD1	TRBV6-4	.	CASNRDRASSGNTIYF	TGTGCCAGCAATCGGGACAGGGCGAGCTCTGGAAACACCATATATTTT
TRBJ1-2	TRBD1	TRBV7-3	.	CASSSDPVDRNGYTF	TGTGCCAGCAGCTCCGATCCAGTGGACAGGAATGGCTACACCTTC
TRBJ2-3	.	TRBV5-4	.	CASSGGGDDTTQYF	TGTGCCAGCAGCGGGGGGGGCGACGACACTACGCAGTATTTT
TRBJ2-3	.	TRBV5-1	.	CASSRGIDTDTQYF	TGCGCCAGCAGCCGGGGAATAGACACAGATACGCAGTATTTT
TRBJ2-1	TRBD2	TRBV28	.	CASSLGGLAEYNEQFF	TGTGCCAGCAGTCTAGGTGGGCTAGCGGAATACAATGAGCAGTTCTTC
TRBJ1-2	TRBD1	TRBV5-1	.	CASSFGTVVNYGYTF	TGCGCCAGCAGCTTCGGGACAGTAGTTAACTATGGCTACACCTTC
TRBJ2-7	TRBD2	TRBV11-3	few	CASSPGLAGGYEQYF	TGTGCCAGCAGCCCTGGCCTAGCGGGAGGGTACGAGCAGTACTTC
TRBJ2-7	TRBD2	TRBV6-5	.	CASTETSGSYEQYF	TGTGCCAGCACCGAGACTAGCGGGAGCTACGAGCAGTACTTC
TRBJ2-1	.	TRBV1	.	CTSSQDRLAGAPYNEQFF	TGCACCAGCAGCCAAGATCGACTAGCGGGAGCCCCCTACAATGAGCAGTTCTTC
TRBJ1-1	.	TRBV30	.	CAWKRSGHLNTEAFF	TGTGCCTGGAAACGATCAGGACACTTGAACACTGAAGCTTTCTTT
TRBJ2-7	.	TRBV11-2	.	CASSPQVTQVGEQYF	TGTGCCAGCAGCCCACAGGTAACCCAAGTGGGCGAGCAGTACTTC
TRBJ1-2	TRBD1	TRBV5-1	.	CASSLLQGSGYTF	TGCGCCAGCAGCTTGTTACAGGGGAGCGGCTACACCTTC
TRBJ1-2	TRBD1	TRBV6-1	.	CASSESRGRYGYTF	TGTGCCAGCAGTGAAAGCAGGGGGCGTTACGGCTACACCTTC
TRBJ2-5	TRBD1	TRBV4-2	.	CASSQDVGTGVGETQYF	TGTGCCAGCAGCCAAGATGTAGGGACAGGGGTAGGGGAGACCCAGTACTTC
TRBJ1-2	.	TRBV19	.	CASRPEVGYGYTF	TGTGCCTCACGCCCAGAGGTCGGCTATGGCTACACCTTC
TRBJ2-2	.	TRBV27	.	CASSFQGSGELFF	TGTGCCAGCAGCTTTCAGGGTTCCGGGGAGCTGTTTTTT
TRBJ1-1	.	TRBV6-6	few	CASSFAGEGAFF	TGTGCCAGCAGTTTCGCAGGGGAGGGAGCTTTCTTT
TRBJ2-7	.	TRBV28	.	CASSLYQAYEQYF	TGTGCCAGCAGTCTCTACCAGGCCTACGAGCAGTACTTC
TRBJ1-3	.	TRBV4-1	.	CASSPGAGANTIYF	TGCGCCAGCAGCCCTGGGGCAGGGGCGAACACCATATATTTT
TRBJ2-1	.	TRBV29-1	.	CSVEVSVQFF	TGCAGCGTTGAAGTTAGTGTGCAGTTCTTC
TRBJ1-3	TRBD1	TRBV6-5	.	CASRTGEDTIYF	TGTGCCAGCAGAACAGGGGAAGACACCATATATTTT
TRBJ1-4	TRBD1	TRBV15	once	CATSRSGTDNEKLFF	TGTGCCACCAGCAGAAGTGGGACAGACAATGAAAAACTGTTTTTT
TRBJ1-3	.	TRBV25-1	.	CATQASGNTIYF	TGTGCCACCCAGGCGTCTGGAAACACCATATATTTT
TRBJ2-1	.	TRBV19	.	CASSRWENSYNEQFF	TGTGCCAGTAGTAGGTGGGAGAATTCCTACAATGAGCAGTTCTTC
TRBJ1-1	TRBD1	TRBV6-5	.	CASSYTQGATEAFF	TGTGCCAGCAGTTACACCCAGGGGGCCACTGAAGCTTTCTTT
TRBJ1-1	.	TRBV28	.	CASSPGGTAMNTEAFF	TGTGCCAGTTCGCCGGGGGGAACTGCAATGAACACTGAAGCTTTCTTT
TRBJ1-5	.	TRBV28	.	CASRDNLANQPQHF	TGTGCCAGCAGAGACAACCTGGCGAATCAGCCCCAGCATTTT
TRBJ1-1	.	TRBV6-5	.	CASSYSMAGRAFF	TGTGCCAGCAGTTACTCGATGGCTGGGAGAGCTTTCTTT
TRBJ2-7	TRBD2	TRBV19	.	CASSPQREAYEQYF	TGTGCCAGTAGTCCCCAGCGGGAAGCCTACGAGCAGTACTTC
TRBJ2-7	.	TRBV5-1	.	CASSLDPSGEQYF	TGCGCCAGCAGCTTGGACCCATCCGGCGAGCAGTACTTC
TRBJ2-7	TRBD2	TRBV28	.	CASSPGLAAPYEQYF	TGTGCCAGCAGCCCAGGACTAGCGGCCCCCTACGAGCAGTACTTC
TRBJ1-1	.	TRBV10-2	.	CASSATGMTEAFF	TGCGCCAGCAGTGCCACAGGGATGACTGAAGCTTTCTTT
TRBJ2-3	TRBD2	TRBV7-2	.	CASSENLAGSTDTQYF	TGTGCCAGCAGCGAGAACCTAGCGGGGTCCACAGATACGCAGTATTTT
TRBJ1-1	.	TRBV6-5	once	CASSPRDTLNTEAFF	TGTGCCAGCAGTCCCAGGGACACTCTGAACACTGAAGCTTTCTTT
TRBJ2-3	TRBD2	TRBV2	.	CAIGLLAGGEGTDTQYF	TGTGCCATCGGTCTACTAGCGGGAGGTGAAGGAACAGATACGCAGTATTTT
TRBJ2-7	TRBD2	TRBV19	.	CASAGRDEQYF	TGTGCCAGTGCAGGGAGGGACGAGCAGTACTTC
TRBJ2-7	.	TRBV28	.	CATSTVPTYEQYF	TGTGCCACCTCGACAGTTCCTACCTACGAGCAGTACTTC
TRBJ2-3	.	TRBV5-1	.	CASSLQGSPDTQYF	TGCGCCAGCAGCCTACAGGGTAGCCCAGATACGCAGTATTTT
TRBJ1-4	.	TRBV5-1	.	CASSLEQGAEKLFF	TGCGCCAGCAGCTTGGAACAGGGAGCCGAAAAACTGTTTTTT
TRBJ2-1	.	TRBV7-3	.	CASSPRESSSYNEQFF	TGTGCCAGCAGCCCCCGGGAGTCAAGCTCCTACAATGAGCAGTTCTTC
TRBJ2-3	.	TRBV5-1	.	CASSLAGVTDTQYF	TGCGCCAGCAGCTTGGCGGGAGTCACAGATACGCAGTATTTT
TRBJ2-2	TRBD1	TRBV5-6	.	CASSLDRGTGELFF	TGTGCCAGCAGCCTTGACAGGGGCACCGGGGAGCTGTTTTTT
TRBJ2-3	TRBD2	TRBV7-3	.	CASSLTGHLGTNTDTQYF	TGTGCCAGCAGCTTAACGGGTCATTTGGGGACTAACACAGATACGCAGTATTTT
TRBJ2-7	TRBD1	TRBV6-1	once	CASMPGTAFYEQYF	TGTGCCAGCATGCCCGGGACAGCCTTCTACGAGCAGTACTTC
TRBJ2-3	.	TRBV10-1	.	CASSVPGPNTQYF	TGCGCCAGCAGTGTCCCAGGGCCGAATACGCAGTATTTT
TRBJ2-3	.	TRBV19	.	CASSIQGIDTQYF	TGTGCCAGTAGTATACAGGGGATAGATACGCAGTATTTT
TRBJ1-1	.	TRBV10-3	.	CAISDSGQEPEAFF	TGTGCCATCAGTGATTCAGGGCAGGAACCTGAAGCTTTCTTT
TRBJ2-5	TRBD2	TRBV11-2	.	CASSSLLAGVGETQYF	TGTGCCAGCAGCTCCCTCTTAGCGGGAGTAGGGGAGACCCAGTACTTC
TRBJ2-1	.	TRBV19	.	CASSISTSEQFF	TGTGCCAGTAGTATTTCCACTAGTGAGCAGTTCTTC
TRBJ1-1	.	TRBV5-1	.	CATRADLNTEAFF	TGCGCCACCAGGGCGGATCTGAACACTGAAGCTTTCTTT